Sequencing of this T cell receptor (beta chain) was carried out in a study of blood T cell repertoires in COVID-19. Overall study context: COVID-19 samples, acute and convalescent, were from the United States, Italy and Spain. PBMCs, B-cell-depleted T cells, or T cells provided the cDNA or gDNA that made up the material.

The V gene end was trimmed by 3 bases and the J gene end by 7 bases; junction bases not matched to a gene: 21. There are 20 residues in the CDR3. Germline V gene lookup returns CDR1 LGHNT and CDR2 FRNRAP. Authors' methods: Amplification from reference gene primers served as the basis for estimated nucleated cell counts. Clones were sequenced by immunoSEQ multiplex PCR, and TCRdb holds only the in-frame ones, with some missing. Clone size and V and J calls were adopted from that table, with D and trimming inferred from the DNA. The sample shows under 300,000 clones, roughly 87% of them seen only once.

Sequenced input: peripheral blood. The V gene is TRBV12-5, the J gene TRBJ2-1, with 10 bases that match TRBD2. This receptor was identified in a human donor in a cohort sampled during active COVID-19. CDR3 in amino acids: CASGFFPTRLAGVFVNEQFF. In DNA, the CDR3 is TGTGCTAGTGGTTTTTTTCCGACCCGGCTAGCGGGAGTTTTCGTAAATGAGCAGTTCTTC.